A few counts support the clone carrying this TCR beta chain. Its specificity is unknown. The sample is drawn from a study of OX40 agonist ivuxolimab in advanced cancers. About the research overall: The dose of intravenous ivuxolimab that patients received every 2 weeks ranged from 0.01 to 10 mg/kg. The study, taken as a whole, reports: Low normalized T-cell clonal expansion was additionally recorded for some nonresponders. The study observed clonal expansion of CD4+ and CD8+ blood T cells by week 6 at 0.1 to 3.0 mg/kg.

V gave up 2 bases and J gave up 9 bases, with 14 bases separating them. The CDR3 loop spans 14 amino acids. The germline CDR1 and CDR2 sequences are SGHTA and FQGNSA. The data were produced by immunoSEQ multiplex PCR, yet TCRdb's version contains in-frame clones alone and is incomplete. Among more than 50,000 clones listed, nearly 80% were seen once. The timepoints at which blood was sampled were baseline, cycle 4 day 1, and cycle 7 day 1. This sequence joins TRBV7-2 and TRBJ2-1; D possibly matches TRBD1 or TRBD2 (6 bases each). This TCR came from an adult with an advanced solid tumor such as melanoma, head and neck, liver or kidney cancer. The source was CD4+ or CD8+ T cells sorted from blood, collected in a trial of the OX40 agonist ivuxolimab. The CDR3 sequence is CASSLTRGGGEQFF. In DNA, the CDR3 is TGTGCCAGCAGCTTAACCAGGGGAGGCGGTGAGCAGTTCTTC.